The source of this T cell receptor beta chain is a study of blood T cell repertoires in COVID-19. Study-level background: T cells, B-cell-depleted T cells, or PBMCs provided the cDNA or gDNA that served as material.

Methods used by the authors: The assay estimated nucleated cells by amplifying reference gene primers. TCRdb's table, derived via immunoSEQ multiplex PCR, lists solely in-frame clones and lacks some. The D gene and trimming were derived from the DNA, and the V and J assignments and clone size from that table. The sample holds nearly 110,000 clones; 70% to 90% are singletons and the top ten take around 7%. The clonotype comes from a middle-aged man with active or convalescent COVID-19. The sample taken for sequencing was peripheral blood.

The CDR3 DNA sequence: TGTGCCAGCAGCCAATGGAGGAACACTGAAGCTTTCTTT. Encoded protein: CASSQWRNTEAFF. V and J are TRBV3-1 (or the pseudogene TRBV3-2) and TRBJ1-1, with D unresolved. Germline V gene sequence: CDR1 LGHDT, CDR2 YNNKEL (reference sequence). The CDR3 length is 13 residues. Deletions cut 2 bases from V and 1 base from J, with 5 bases between.